Below, 13 T cell receptor beta chains from the same sample are listed, as sequenced in a study of identical twins. MiXCR was run by TCRdb on the 5' RACE reads, yielding one entry per CDR3 protein. The data show 1.5 million or so distinct CDR3 sequences, about 32% seen once. Sequenced input: cord blood. The receptors were gathered from a newborn girl in good health.

The chain couples TRBV7-2 to TRBJ2-1; D unresolved. Germline loops: CDR1 SGHTA, CDR2 FQGNSA. Trimming left V 1 base short and J 6 bases short, with 10 bases between. CDR3 length equals 14 residues. The CDR3: CASSLVVSGNEQFF. The DNA for the CDR3 is TGTGCCAGCAGCTTAGTGGTATCGGGCAATGAGCAGTTCTTC.

This clonotype has only a few counts. The junction differs from germline at one of its ends, possibly a read error. The V gene is TRBV7-9, the J gene TRBJ1-2; TRBD1 is a possible D gene (5 bases). Germline assignment: CDR1 SEHNR and CDR2 FQNEAQ (reference sequence). The CDR3 sequence is 18 residues long. The DNA for the CDR3 is TGTGCCAGCAGCTTAGATCCGGGACGGCCTACCACTAACTATGGCGACACCTTC. Amino acid sequence: CASSLDPGRPTTNYGDTF.

CDR3 in DNA: TGTGCCAGCAGCCGACAGGGGGTCGAGACCCAGTACTTC. Translating it yields CASSRQGVETQYF. The chain joins TRBV7-2 to TRBJ2-5, with 9 positions matching TRBD1. Germline CDR1 SGHTA, CDR2 FQGNSA. Losses at the gene ends were 5 bases for V and 5 bases for J; bases not matched to a gene: 3. The CDR3 totals 13 residues.

The chain employs TRBV5-1 and TRBJ2-3, with 12 bases aligning to TRBD2. V trimming: 5 bases; J trimming: 0 bases; junction bases outside the gene matches: 7. This CDR3 is 17 amino acids long. Germline-derived CDR1 and CDR2 are SGHRS and YFSETQ. The CDR3 nucleotides are TGCGCCAGCAGGGACGGGACTAGCGGGTCTAGCACAGATACGCAGTATTTT. Translated, it gives CASRDGTSGSSTDTQYF.

This clonotype was seen ten or more times. V is TRBV7-2 and J is TRBJ2-1; D perhaps matches TRBD2 (6 bases). The CDR3 has 16 residues. V lost 0 bases and J lost 6, with 15 bases in between. Germline V gene sequence: CDR1 SGHTA, CDR2 FQGNSA. The CDR3 sequence is CASSLAPSAQFNEQFF. The CDR3 region has the DNA TGTGCCAGCAGCTTAGCTCCTAGCGCCCAATTCAATGAGCAGTTCTTC.

This clonotype has just a few counts. CDR3 DNA sequence: TGCGCCAGCAGCCTACCTCTGTCTGGGGGAGAGGGCTACACCTTC. Residues: CASSLPLSGGEGYTF. The chain employs TRBV5-1 and TRBJ1-2, with a weak D call TRBD1 (5 bases). V shed 4 bases and J shed 8 bases, with 21 bases lying between them. This CDR3 comprises 15 residues. Germline assignment: CDR1 SGHRS and CDR2 YFSETQ.

This clonotype has at least ten counts. The chain links TRBV12-3 or TRBV12-4 to TRBJ2-5; no reliable D call. Deletions cut 6 bases from V and 4 bases from J, with 12 bases between. The CDR3 length is 13 residues. The chain's CDR3 is CASRSLGRETQYF. DNA for the CDR3: TGTGCCAGCAGGTCCTTAGGGCGAGAGACCCAGTACTTC.

This clonotype was picked up a small number of times. One end of the junction varies from germline; a read error may be responsible. This chain links TRBV27 with TRBJ2-3, with D possibly TRBD2 on 6 matching bases. There are 17 residues in the CDR3. The germline gives CDR1 MNHEY, CDR2 SMNVEV (reference sequence). CDR3 region: CACSLARLASSVVTQYF. The CDR3 region has the DNA TGTGCCTGCAGTTTAGCGAGGCTAGCGAGCTCGGTCGTCACGCAGTATTTT.

The chain joins TRBV5-1 to TRBJ2-1; 14 nucleotides line up with TRBD2. The J call is in doubt because the DNA end fits TRBJ2-7 better. Per the germline V gene, CDR1 is SGHRS and CDR2 is YFSETQ. The CDR3 sequence is 17 residues long. CDR3 region: CASSPGLAGGLYNEQYF. The CDR3 DNA reads TGCGCCAGCAGCCCTGGACTAGCGGGAGGTTTGTACAATGAGCAGTACTTC.

This clonotype showed up many times. The chain combines TRBV5-1 with TRBJ2-3; no clear D gene. CDR3 length: 13 residues. CDR1 is SGHRS, CDR2 YFSETQ, per germline. Trimming took 5 bases from V and 0 from J, leaving 7 bases between them. This CDR3 reads CASRPDSTDTQYF. In DNA, the CDR3 is TGCGCCAGCAGGCCGGACAGCACAGATACGCAGTATTTT.

V and J are TRBV7-9 and TRBJ1-1; D gene unclear. The CDR3 loop spans 15 amino acids. The germline V and J ends were trimmed by 1 base and 1 base, with 10 bases remaining between them. Per germline, CDR1 SEHNR and CDR2 FQNEAQ (reference sequence). The CDR3 region is CASSLGATQNTEAFF. DNA for the CDR3: TGTGCCAGCAGCTTAGGTGCCACCCAGAACACTGAAGCTTTCTTT.

This chain joins TRBV11-2 and TRBJ2-4; 8 bases map to TRBD1. The DNA end favors TRBJ2-7, so the J call may be wrong. The CDR3 contains 14 residues. Germline CDR1 is SGHAT and CDR2 is FQNNGV. The DNA of the CDR3 is TGTGCCAGCAGCTTACAGGGGGCGATCGACGAGCAGTACTTC. Translated: CASSLQGAIDEQYF.

The chain recombines TRBV4-1 with TRBJ1-2, with 8 bases aligning to TRBD1. With V trimmed by 3 bases and J by 5 bases, 8 bases remained unmatched. From germline, CDR1 is MGHRA and CDR2 YSYEKL. This CDR3 is 15 amino acids long. CDR3 in amino acids: CASSHQGTGGYGYTF. The CDR3 DNA sequence: TGCGCCAGCAGCCATCAAGGGACAGGAGGGTATGGCTACACCTTC.